The 21 T cell receptor beta chains below were found in one sample sequenced in a study of T cells in Graves' hyperthyroidism and ophthalmopathy. The CDR3 regions of TCR beta were amplified from RNA transcripts. The HTBI set primed first-round TCR CDR3 RT-PCR. TCRdb called the multiplex PCR reads again in MiXCR, with one record for every CDR3 protein. The profile shows approximately 510,000 distinct CDR3 sequences, 40% to 50% of them singletons. The sample consisted of peripheral blood or thyroid tissue (not recorded which). The receptors shown here come from an adult woman with Graves' disease, either hyperthyroidism or ophthalmopathy (not recorded which).

The chain has TRBV29-1 and TRBJ2-1, with a tentative D call TRBD2 (7 bases). The J call is doubtful: the DNA matches TRBJ2-7 better. Germline V gene data show CDR1 as SQVTM and CDR2 as ANQGSEA. The CDR3 has 14 amino acids. The CDR3 nucleotides read TGCAGCGGTAAGCGGGACATCTCCTACAATGAGCAGTACTTC. It specifies CSGKRDISYNEQYF.

The chain carries TRBV7-9 and TRBJ2-2; perhaps D is TRBD1 or TRBD2 (8 bases each). Germline CDR1 reads SEHNR; CDR2 reads FQNEAQ (reference sequence). The CDR3 is 18 residues long. Between the trimmed V and J ends, which lost 5 bases and 4 bases, there was a span of 23 bases. The CDR3 DNA follows: TGTGCCAGCAGCCACCGGGACAGGCGGGAGGCGGTCACCGGGGAGCTGTTTTTT. Translating gives CASSHRDRREAVTGELFF.

This clonotype has a count of ten or more. The chain links TRBV4-1 to TRBJ1-1; tentatively, D is TRBD1 (6 bases). Germline V lookup: CDR1 MGHRA, CDR2 YSYEKL. This CDR3 contains 15 residues. The ends were cut back, 2 bases at V and 1 base at J, with 11 bases in the middle. CDR3 protein: CASSQQGLANTEAFF. CDR3 DNA: TGCGCCAGCAGCCAACAGGGGCTTGCGAACACTGAAGCTTTCTTT.

At least ten counts were recorded for this clonotype. The J gene is TRBJ1-2, the V gene TRBV4-2; D gene unclear. The V gene lost 0 bases and the J gene lost 2 bases, with 7 bases spanning the gap. Germline V lookup: CDR1 LGHNA, CDR2 YNFKEQ. The CDR3 spans 14 residues. The CDR3 DNA follows: TGTGCCAGCAGCCAAGAGAGGGAAAACTATGGCTACACCTTC. As protein: CASSQERENYGYTF.

The V call is TRBV29-1, the J call TRBJ1-2, with D possibly matching TRBD1 (6 bases). The ends were cut back, 6 bases at V and 5 bases at J, with 16 bases in the middle. CDR1 is SQVTM, CDR2 ANQGSEA, per germline. The CDR3 loop spans 13 amino acids. CDR3 in amino acids: CSVQEGGAYGYTF. The CDR3 DNA reads as TGCAGCGTCCAAGAGGGGGGGGCTTATGGCTACACCTTC.

This chain links TRBV4-3 with TRBJ2-5; D might be TRBD2 (5 bases). The CDR3 has 15 amino acids. V was pared by 0 bases and J by 5 bases, with 13 bases between. In germline, CDR1 is LGHNA, CDR2 YSLEER. This CDR3 is CASSQERLAMETQYF. The DNA for the CDR3 is TGCGCCAGCAGCCAAGAGCGGCTAGCTATGGAGACCCAGTACTTC.

This clonotype has at least ten counts. The J gene is TRBJ1-4, the V gene TRBV12-3 or TRBV12-4; maybe TRBD1 (5 bases). This CDR3 spans 13 amino acids. Trimming left V 6 bases short and J 5 bases short, with 10 bases between. The DNA for the CDR3 is TGTGCCAGCAGGGGGCCTTACAATGAAAAACTGTTTTTT. Amino acids: CASRGPYNEKLFF.

This chain links TRBV29-1 with TRBJ2-2, with TRBD2 as a possible D gene (5 bases). The CDR3 has 13 residues. Trimming pared 1 base from V and 7 bases from J, leaving 10 bases between. CDR1 is SQVTM and CDR2 is ANQGSEA in the germline V gene. CDR3 DNA sequence: TGCAGCGTTGAAGGGGGTGCGGGCGGGGAGCTGTTTTTT. It encodes CSVEGGAGGELFF.

This clonotype was counted at least ten times. J is TRBJ2-6 and V is TRBV6-6, with D unclear. Germline V gene sequence: CDR1 MNHNY, CDR2 SVGAGI (reference sequence). The length of the CDR3 is 15 residues. V was clipped by 5 bases and J by 4 bases, with 12 bases between them. The CDR3 spells CASSERIPGANVLTF. The CDR3 DNA sequence: TGTGCCAGCAGTGAACGCATCCCGGGGGCCAACGTCCTGACTTTC.

The chain links TRBV10-2 to TRBJ1-5; D is uncertain. The ends were cut back, 0 bases at V and 7 bases at J, with 13 bases in the middle. The length of the CDR3 is 15 residues. Germline V gene lookup returns CDR1 WSHSY and CDR2 SAAADI. CDR3 residues: CASSESRIHDQPQHF. As DNA, the CDR3 is TGCGCCAGCAGTGAGTCAAGGATTCATGACCAGCCCCAGCATTTT.

This chain links TRBV20-1 with TRBJ2-2, with D unclear. The CDR3 spans 12 residues. Germline V lookup: CDR1 DFQATT, CDR2 SNEGSKA (reference sequence). V lost 3 bases and J 3 bases, leaving 5 bases between the germline ends. The CDR3 here is CSASPYTGELFF. The CDR3 nucleotides read TGCAGTGCTAGCCCTTACACCGGGGAGCTGTTTTTT.

The chain carries TRBV5-4 and TRBJ2-5, with TRBD1 matching over 11 bases. Trimming at V came to 0 bases and at J to 4 bases, leaving 5 bases not matched to a gene. This CDR3 is built from 16 residues. The germline V gene has CDR1 SGHNT and CDR2 YYREEE (reference sequence). In DNA, the CDR3 is TGTGCCAGCAGCTTGGCCCAGGACAGGGGGCGAGAGACCCAGTACTTC. It yields the protein CASSLAQDRGRETQYF. Supplemented by reference TRBV5-4 and TRBJ2-5, the full variable domain reads ETGVTQSPTHLIKTRGQQVTLRCSSQSGHNTVSWYQQALGQGPQFIFQYYREEENGRGNFPPRFSGLQFPNYSSELNVNALELDDSALYLCASSLAQDRGRETQYFGPGTRLLVL.

This sequence joins TRBV7-9 and TRBJ2-2; no clear D. Trimming pared 0 bases from V and 8 bases from J, leaving 10 bases between. This CDR3 comprises 14 residues. Germline V lookup: CDR1 SEHNR, CDR2 FQNEAQ (reference sequence). In DNA form, the CDR3 reads TGTGCCAGCAGCTTAGCTAGACGGGTGGGGGAGCTGTTTTTT. The encoded protein is CASSLARRVGELFF.

The V and J genes are TRBV29-1 and TRBJ2-5; maybe TRBD2 (6 bases). The CDR3 runs 16 residues. Germline lookup yields CDR1 SQVTM and CDR2 ANQGSEA. The V gene lost 3 bases and the J gene lost 0 bases, with 17 bases spanning the gap. The CDR3 DNA reads TGCAGCGTTGAGCGGCTAGCAGGCGGGAACCAAGAGACCCAGTACTTC. Amino acid sequence: CSVERLAGGNQETQYF.

This chain connects TRBV5-1 to TRBJ2-2; 12 bases are a match to TRBD1. CDR1 SGHRS and CDR2 YFSETQ come from the germline V gene. This CDR3 has 16 amino acids. V shed 4 bases, J shed 6 bases, and the junction held 7 bases outside the gene matches. In DNA, the CDR3 is TGCGCCAGCAGCGATCCCGGGACAGGGGGCCCCGGGGAGCTGTTTTTT. Protein product: CASSDPGTGGPGELFF. Full variable domain (missing parts from reference TRBV5-1 and TRBJ2-2): KAGVTQTPRYLIKTRGQQVTLSCSPISGHRSVSWYQQTPGQGLQFLFEYFSETQRNKGNFPGRFSGRQFSNSRSEMNVSTLELGDSALYLCASSDPGTGGPGELFFGEGSRLTVL.

This clonotype showed up many times. The gene calls are TRBV14 and TRBJ2-7; the D is unclear. CDR3 length: 11 amino acids. From germline, CDR1 is SGHDN and CDR2 FVKESK. V lost 2 bases to trimming and J lost 3 bases, with 2 bases between them. This CDR3 is CASSQIYEQYF. The DNA for the CDR3 is TGTGCCAGCAGCCAAATCTACGAGCAGTACTTC.

This clonotype has a single count. V gene TRBV29-1 combines with J gene TRBJ1-1, with TRBD1 matching over 8 bases. Per germline, CDR1 SQVTM and CDR2 ANQGSEA. V gave up 7 bases and J gave up 1 base; unmatched junction bases: 5. This CDR3 region has 13 residues. CDR3 in DNA: TGCAGCGGTGGACAGGGACCGAACACTGAAGCTTTCTTT. It specifies CSGGQGPNTEAFF.

This clonotype occurred many times. The chain is built from TRBV7-3 and TRBJ2-2; 7 positions match TRBD1. With V trimmed by 6 bases and J by 0 bases, 4 bases remained unmatched. Germline loops: CDR1 SGHTA, CDR2 FQGTGA. This CDR3 contains 15 residues. In nucleotides, the CDR3 is TGTGCCAGCAGATACGGGACAGCGAACACCGGGGAGCTGTTTTTT. Protein sequence: CASRYGTANTGELFF.

V is TRBV5-1 and J is TRBJ1-2; no clear D gene. V gave up 1 base and J gave up 7 bases, with 8 bases separating them. CDR3 length: 12 residues. Per the germline V gene, CDR1 is SGHRS and CDR2 is YFSETQ. CDR3: CASSLQEGGYTF. CDR3 DNA sequence: TGCGCCAGCAGCTTGCAGGAGGGTGGCTACACCTTC.

This clonotype has just a few counts. This sequence joins TRBV10-3 and TRBJ1-2; a weak D match, TRBD1 (5 bases). Trimming removed 4 bases at V and 5 bases at J, with 14 bases between. The CDR3 runs to 14 residues. CDR1 and CDR2 from the germline V gene are ENHRY and SYGVKD. CDR3 sequence: CAISARDRSYGYTF. The CDR3 DNA is TGTGCCATCAGTGCCCGGGACCGCTCGTATGGCTACACCTTC.

The CDR3: CASSRQASGNTIYF. DNA of the CDR3: TGTGCCAGCAGCCGGCAGGCCTCTGGAAACACCATATATTTT. The chain joins TRBV14 to TRBJ1-3; D not certain. The V and J ends lost 4 bases and 0 bases respectively, with 7 bases between them. Germline CDR1 reads SGHDN; CDR2 reads FVKESK. CDR3 size: 14 residues. Filled out from reference TRBV14 and TRBJ1-3, the complete variable domain reads EAGVTQFPSHSVIEKGQTVTLRCDPISGHDNLYWYRRVMGKEIKFLLHFVKESKQDESGMPNNRFLAERTGGTYSTLKVQPAELEDSGVYFCASSRQASGNTIYFGEGSWLTVV.